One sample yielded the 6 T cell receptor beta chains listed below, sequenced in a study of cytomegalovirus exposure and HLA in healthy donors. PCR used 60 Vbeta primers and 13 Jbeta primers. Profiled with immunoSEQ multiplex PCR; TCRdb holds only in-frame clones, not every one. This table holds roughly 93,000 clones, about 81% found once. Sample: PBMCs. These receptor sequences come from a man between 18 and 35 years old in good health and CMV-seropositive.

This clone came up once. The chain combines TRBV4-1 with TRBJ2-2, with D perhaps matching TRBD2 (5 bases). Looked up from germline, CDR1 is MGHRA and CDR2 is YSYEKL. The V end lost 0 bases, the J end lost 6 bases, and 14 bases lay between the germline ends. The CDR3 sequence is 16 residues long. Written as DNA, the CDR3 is TGCGCCAGCAGCCAAGACGTAGAGGGTAGCGCCGGGGAGCTGTTTTTT. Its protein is CASSQDVEGSAGELFF.

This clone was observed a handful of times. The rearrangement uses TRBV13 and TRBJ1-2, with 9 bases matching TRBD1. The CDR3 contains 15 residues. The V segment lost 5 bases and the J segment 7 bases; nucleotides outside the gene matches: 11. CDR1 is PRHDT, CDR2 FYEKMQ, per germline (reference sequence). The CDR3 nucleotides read TGTGCCAGCAGCCCTGGGTGGGACAGGGTACTTGGCTACACCTTC. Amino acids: CASSPGWDRVLGYTF.

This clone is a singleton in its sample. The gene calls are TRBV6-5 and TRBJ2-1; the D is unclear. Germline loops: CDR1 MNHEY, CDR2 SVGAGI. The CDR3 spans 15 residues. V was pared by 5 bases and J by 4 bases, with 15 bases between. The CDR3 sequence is CASSALSEVYNEQFF. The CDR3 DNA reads TGTGCCAGCAGTGCACTCTCTGAGGTGTACAATGAGCAGTTCTTC.

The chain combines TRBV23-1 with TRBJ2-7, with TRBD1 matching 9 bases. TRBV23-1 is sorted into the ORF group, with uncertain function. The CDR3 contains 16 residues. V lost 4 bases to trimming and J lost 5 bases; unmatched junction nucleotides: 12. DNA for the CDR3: TGCGCCAGCAGTCGGCCGAGATACAGGGGGCACCACGAGCAGTACTTC. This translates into CASSRPRYRGHHEQYF.

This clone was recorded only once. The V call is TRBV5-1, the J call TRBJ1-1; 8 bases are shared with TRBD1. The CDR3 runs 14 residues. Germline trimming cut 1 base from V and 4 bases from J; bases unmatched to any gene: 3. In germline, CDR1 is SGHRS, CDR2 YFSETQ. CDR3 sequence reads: CASSLNRGTTEAFF. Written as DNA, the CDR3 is TGCGCCAGCAGCTTGAACAGGGGGACCACTGAAGCTTTCTTT.

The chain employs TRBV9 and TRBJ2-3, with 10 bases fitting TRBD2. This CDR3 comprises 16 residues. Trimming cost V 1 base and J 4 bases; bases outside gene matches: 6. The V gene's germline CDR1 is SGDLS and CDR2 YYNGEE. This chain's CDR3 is CASSVTPSGGSDTQYF. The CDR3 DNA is TGTGCCAGCAGCGTAACCCCTAGCGGGGGCTCAGATACGCAGTATTTT.